The 9 T cell receptor beta chains given below trace back to one sample, sequenced in a study of OX40 agonist ivuxolimab in advanced cancers. Clones were read by immunoSEQ multiplex PCR, and TCRdb kept only the in-frame ones, dropping some. The sample lists some 43,000 clones, approximately 83% occurring once. The sequencing used CD4+ or CD8+ T cells sorted from blood, collected in a trial of the OX40 agonist ivuxolimab. The source is an adult with an advanced solid tumor such as melanoma, head and neck, liver or kidney cancer.

J is TRBJ1-2 and V is TRBV5-1; 7 positions agree with TRBD1. The CDR3 covers 16 residues. Germline-derived CDR1 and CDR2 are SGHRS and YFSETQ. V trimming: 4 bases; J trimming: 7 bases; junction bases outside the gene matches: 16. The CDR3 loop is CASSNLEGRGESGYTF. The DNA of the CDR3 is TGCGCCAGCAGCAACCTGGAGGGCAGGGGGGAGTCTGGCTACACCTTC.

The table lists this clone with a few counts. V gene TRBV11-2 combines with J gene TRBJ2-1, with 9 bases fitting TRBD1. With V trimmed by 5 bases and J by 6 bases, 8 bases remained unmatched. Germline V gene sequence: CDR1 SGHAT, CDR2 FQNNGV. There are 15 residues in the CDR3. The CDR3 here is CASSPSGQGINEQFF. CDR3 sequence (DNA): TGTGCCAGCAGCCCGTCGGGACAGGGAATCAATGAGCAGTTCTTC.

There are a few counts of this clone. The chain carries TRBV11-2 and TRBJ1-2; D is ambiguous. This CDR3 comprises 14 residues. Germline-derived CDR1 and CDR2 are SGHAT and FQNNGV. V dropped 3 bases and J dropped 1 base, with 9 bases sitting between them. Written as DNA, the CDR3 is TGTGCCAGCAGCTTGATGGCCTTTAACTATGGCTACACCTTC. Translation: CASSLMAFNYGYTF.

This clone was seen only once. The chain joins TRBV6-1 to TRBJ1-3; unclear D gene. CDR3 length equals 14 residues. Deletions cut 5 bases from V and 1 base from J, with 9 bases between. From germline, CDR1 is MNHNS and CDR2 SASEGT. This chain's CDR3 is CASSSSVSGNTIYF. As DNA, the CDR3 is TGTGCCAGCAGTTCCTCGGTTTCTGGAAACACCATATATTTT.

This chain connects TRBV28 to TRBJ2-5; 7 bases fit TRBD1. The J call could be wrong; TRBJ2-7 is a better fit for the DNA end. Germline assignment: CDR1 MDHEN and CDR2 SYDVKM. The CDR3 totals 19 residues. CDR3 sequence: CASSLLLVQGYRNLYEQYF. The DNA of the CDR3 is TGTGCCAGCAGTTTGCTATTGGTACAGGGGTATAGAAATCTCTACGAGCAGTACTTC.

The V gene is TRBV7-8, the J gene TRBJ1-3, with 9 bases fitting TRBD1. V lost 4 bases, J lost 4 bases, and 11 bases stayed unmatched. Germline lookup yields CDR1 SGHVS and CDR2 FQNEAQ. This CDR3 contains 17 residues. In DNA form, the CDR3 reads TGTGCCAGCAGCTCCTCCGCGACAGGGGGGTTCGGAAACACCATATATTTT. Protein: CASSSSATGGFGNTIYF.

V usage is TRBV13 and J usage is TRBJ2-7; no clear D. The ends were cut back, 6 bases at V and 3 bases at J, with 9 bases in the middle. The germline V gene has CDR1 PRHDT and CDR2 FYEKMQ (reference sequence). The length of the CDR3 is 12 residues. This chain's CDR3 is CASSVEDYEQYF. CDR3 sequence (DNA): TGTGCCAGCAGTGTGGAAGACTACGAGCAGTACTTC.

Written as DNA, the CDR3 is TGTGCCAGCAGTGAAAGTAGTGGGTCCTACAATGAGCAGTTCTTC. Translation: CASSESSGSYNEQFF. This chain joins TRBV25-1 and TRBJ2-1; the D is unclear. CDR3 length: 15 amino acids. Germline CDR1 is MGHDK and CDR2 is SYGVNS. Deletions cut 2 bases from V and 1 base from J, with 9 bases between.

This sequence joins TRBV10-2 and TRBJ2-2, with unresolved D. The CDR3 loop spans 15 amino acids. The V and J ends lost 2 bases and 4 bases respectively, with 11 bases between them. In germline, CDR1 is WSHSY, CDR2 SAAADI. DNA of the CDR3: TGCGCCAGCAGTGAGGGCGTTAAGGGCACCGGGGAGCTGTTTTTT. It encodes CASSEGVKGTGELFF.